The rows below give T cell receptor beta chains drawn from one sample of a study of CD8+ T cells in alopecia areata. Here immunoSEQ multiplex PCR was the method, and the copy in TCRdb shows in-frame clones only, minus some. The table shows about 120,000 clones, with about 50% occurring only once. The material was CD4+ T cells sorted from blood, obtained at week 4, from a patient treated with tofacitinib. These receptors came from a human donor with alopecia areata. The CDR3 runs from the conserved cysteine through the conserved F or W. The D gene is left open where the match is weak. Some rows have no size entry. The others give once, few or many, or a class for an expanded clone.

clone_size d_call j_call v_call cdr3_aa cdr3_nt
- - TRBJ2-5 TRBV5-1 CASSRGSQETQYF TGCGCCAGCAGCAGGGGCAGCCAAGAGACCCAGTACTTC
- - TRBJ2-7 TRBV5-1 CASRSGSSSYEQYF TGCGCCAGCAGGTCGGGCTCTTCTAGCTACGAGCAGTACTTC
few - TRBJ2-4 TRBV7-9 CASSLGDIQYF TGTGCCAGCAGCTTAGGAGACATTCAGTACTTC
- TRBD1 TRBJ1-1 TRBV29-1 CSVAGQAEAFF TGCAGCGTCGCTGGACAGGCGGAAGCTTTCTTT
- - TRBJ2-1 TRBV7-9 CASSLGGEQFF TGTGCCAGCAGCTTGGGTGGTGAGCAGTTCTTC
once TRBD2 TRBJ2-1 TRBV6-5 CASSLGLAGSNEQFF TGTGCCAGCAGCTTGGGACTAGCGGGATCCAATGAGCAGTTCTTC
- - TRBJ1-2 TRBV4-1 CASSQYEGEIVYGYTF TGCGCCAGCAGCCAGTATGAAGGGGAGATTGTCTATGGCTACACCTTC
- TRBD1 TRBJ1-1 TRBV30 CAWSVQGARNTEAFF TGTGCCTGGAGTGTACAGGGGGCCAGGAACACTGAAGCTTTCTTT
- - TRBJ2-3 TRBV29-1 CSVRENTQYF TGCAGCGTTCGGGAGAATACGCAGTATTTT
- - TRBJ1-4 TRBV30 CAWSLKVATNEKLFF TGTGCCTGGAGTCTCAAAGTTGCAACTAATGAAAAACTGTTTTTT
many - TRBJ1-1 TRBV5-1 CASSSGGEMNTEAFF TGCGCCAGCAGCTCCGGGGGAGAAATGAACACTGAAGCTTTCTTT
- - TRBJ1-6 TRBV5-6 CASSLGQRNSPLHF TGTGCCAGCAGCTTGGGACAGCGAAATTCACCCCTCCACTTT
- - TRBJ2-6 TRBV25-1 CASSELGRSSGANVLTF TGTGCCAGCAGTGAATTGGGCCGATCCTCTGGGGCCAACGTCCTGACTTTC
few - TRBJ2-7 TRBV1 CTSSQDGGPYEQYF TGCACCAGCAGCCAAGATGGGGGACCATACGAGCAGTACTTC
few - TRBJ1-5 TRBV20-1 CSASQGQPQHF TGCAGTGCTAGCCAGGGACAGCCCCAGCATTTT
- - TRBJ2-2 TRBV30 CAWKYGGTNTGELFF TGTGCCTGGAAGTATGGGGGAACGAACACCGGGGAGCTGTTTTTT
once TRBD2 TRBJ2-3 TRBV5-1 CASSSGLAGNTDTQYF TGCGCCAGCAGCTCGGGACTAGCGGGGAACACAGATACGCAGTATTTT
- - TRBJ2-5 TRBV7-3 CASSAGPIQETQYF TGTGCCAGCAGCGCGGGACCTATCCAAGAGACCCAGTACTTC
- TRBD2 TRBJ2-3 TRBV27 CASSLAGGIDTQYF TGTGCCAGCAGTTTGGCGGGGGGCATAGATACGCAGTATTTT